This T cell receptor beta chain was captured in a study of naive and memory T cell subsets (dated by TCRdb to 2015 to 2018). For the study in its entirety: The figure summarizing the skin biopsy and whole blood samples listed about 10 blood donors, 7 tuberculin skin test biopsies and 3 saline control biopsies. PCR2 was typically performed as a SYBR Green qPCR that was stopped at a set threshold, although end-point PCR (roughly 6 cycles) could be used instead for low-input samples.

CDR1 and CDR2 (ENHRY, SYGVKD) derive from the germline V gene. The CDR3 runs 15 residues from the cysteine to the phenylalanine. Left in the record is the CDR3 DNA by itself, 45 bases read in frame from the first base. The V end loses 3 bases and the J end loses 3 bases, and a stretch of 15 bases separates them. Points on this clonotype: Its specific antigen is unknown. No base-level quality is on record; no much larger clone is a single base apart.

The library was produced with 5' RACE. TCR RNA was reverse transcribed with SuperScript IV using alpha and beta constant region primers for the blood and skin samples. The ligated cDNA was amplified in four rounds of PCR with nested alpha and beta constant region primers together with the SP2 primer. An oligonucleotide carrying the Illumina SP2 primer and a UMI was ligated to the cDNA 3' end using T4 RNA ligase 1. To prevent hairpin formation, the 12-nucleotide UMI was made up of two random hexamers with an eight-base spacer between them. From the second PCR onward, TCR alpha and beta chain libraries were processed separately, and dual indexing was applied for multiplexing. After pooling, the indexed libraries were analyzed by capillary electrophoresis and sequenced on either an Illumina MiSeq or NextSeq. PhiX DNA at about 4.5-7% was added to the libraries to raise base diversity and improve cluster recognition. Regarding the original processing steps: Demultiplexor took UMIs from read 2, joined the UMIs to the TCR sequence from read 1, and separated reads according to sample indices. V and J genes and V-J junctions were identified by Decombinator, and each TCR was assigned a five-part identifier that included V and J deletions. Collapsinator relied on UMIs to correct both sequencing errors and PCR amplification heterogeneity, producing a UMI-based abundance for each TCR. CDR3Translator converted identifiers to nucleotide sequence, translated to amino acids, and extracted CDR3 regions using terminal motifs. Error-corrected counts of alpha and beta TCRs from blood and skin were compared after being normalized to the amount of input RNA. TCRdb reprocessing: public reads trimmed at Q25 with fastp, clones called with MiXCR, in-frame beta chains kept. For every CDR3 protein sequence, its rows merge into one entry that carries the most common genes and DNA. In this record, the V and J calls reflect TCRdb's handling and not the investigators' own analysis. A total of roughly 26,000 distinct CDR3 sequences appear in this sample, around 25% of them only once. Jointly, the top ten make up less than 2% of the sample.

For whole blood analysis, approximately 2.3 ml of peripheral blood was drawn from adult healthy volunteers into Tempus tubes, and RNA was extracted according to the manufacturer's instructions. A robust, sensitive protocol for the amplification, sequencing and analysis of TCRs was described in the study, in which 3' ligation of a UMI-containing oligonucleotide to TCR cDNA was used. Total RNA was used without cell sorting and was treated with RQ1 DNase before reverse transcription, with a target input of roughly 1 to 1,100 ng. Libraries were prepared from skin biopsies and whole blood so that pipeline robustness could be tested in samples in which T cells form a minority population. Here is what the overall study found, with its caveats: The RNA-based method was acknowledged as potentially sensitive to TCR transcript changes with T cell activation and differentiation.

The origin of this receptor is a female donor in good health. Rearrangement joined TRBV10-3 to TRBJ2-7, with the D gene uncertain. The DNA sequence follows: TGTGCCATCAGTGACATGGCGGCCAAGGTCTACGAGCAGTACTTC. It codes for CAISDMAAKVYEQYF.